The 14 T cell receptor beta chains listed next were all sequenced from one sample in a study of blood T cell repertoires in COVID-19. Some clones are missing from TCRdb's copy, which holds only in-frame ones; the method was immunoSEQ multiplex PCR. The repertoire holds around 100,000 clones, with 88% as singletons. The sequencing input was peripheral blood. The receptor source for this set is a human donor in a cohort sampled during active COVID-19.

This chain connects TRBV7-9 to TRBJ2-1; 10 bases map to TRBD2. After removal of 5 bases from V and 10 bases from J, the junction contained 11 bases not matched to a gene. Germline CDR1 and CDR2: SEHNR and FQNEAQ (reference sequence). The CDR3 runs 15 residues. The CDR3 DNA reads TGTGCCAGCAGCCCTACCGGGACTAGCGTCGGCGAGCAGTTCTTC. Residues: CASSPTGTSVGEQFF.

The chain is built from TRBV28 and TRBJ2-7; weak D call: TRBD1 (6 bases). Germline V gene data show CDR1 as MDHEN and CDR2 as SYDVKM. The CDR3 contains 15 residues. Trimming cost V 7 bases and J 1 base, with 17 bases left between them. The CDR3 region has the DNA TGTGCCAGCACAGAGAGGACAGCCATTTCCTACGAGCAGTACTTC. The encoded protein is CASTERTAISYEQYF.

CDR3 region: CASSLSGRGQNQPQHF. The CDR3 bases are TGTGCCAGCAGTTTATCTGGCAGGGGTCAAAATCAGCCCCAGCATTTT. V gene TRBV28 combines with J gene TRBJ1-5; D may be TRBD1 (6 bases). The CDR3 consists of 16 residues. Germline CDR1 reads MDHEN; CDR2 reads SYDVKM. V was cut by 1 base and J by 4 bases, with 14 bases left in between.

The rearrangement links TRBV12-3 or TRBV12-4 to TRBJ2-7, with TRBD1 matching over 9 bases. The CDR3 extends over 13 amino acids. J was trimmed by 6 bases and V by 6 bases; bases with no gene match: 6. CDR3 loop: CASRRGQGGEQYF. CDR3 coding DNA: TGTGCCAGCAGGCGGGGACAGGGTGGCGAGCAGTACTTC.

The chain recombines TRBV2 with TRBJ1-1; D gene uncertain. Germline V gene data show CDR1 as SNHLY and CDR2 as FYNNEI. Trimming took 3 bases from V and 8 from J, leaving 13 bases between them. There are 13 residues in the CDR3. CDR3 loop: CASSDRRAPEAFF. CDR3 nucleotide sequence: TGTGCCAGCAGTGATAGGAGGGCCCCCGAAGCTTTCTTT.

The V call is TRBV4-3, the J call TRBJ2-1; D perhaps matches TRBD2 (6 bases). Deletions cut 4 bases from V and 6 bases from J, with 19 bases between. The CDR3 extends over 16 amino acids. CDR1 and CDR2 (germline): LGHNA, YSLEER. CDR3 protein: CASSRYGTGVGNEQFF. The CDR3 DNA is TGCGCCAGCAGCCGCTACGGAACGGGAGTGGGCAATGAGCAGTTCTTC.

This chain links TRBV6-1 with TRBJ1-5; the D gene is possibly TRBD1 (5 bases). Germline loops: CDR1 MNHNS, CDR2 SASEGT. This CDR3 is 16 amino acids long. Trimming removed 4 bases at V and 4 bases at J, with 17 bases between. The chain's CDR3 is CASSGGRRGGNQPQHF. For the CDR3, the DNA is TGTGCCAGCAGTGGGGGAAGAAGGGGAGGGAATCAGCCCCAGCATTTT.

The J gene is TRBJ2-2, the V gene TRBV19, with a possible D match to TRBD1 (5 bases). The CDR3 spans 15 residues. Trimming removed 7 bases from V and 4 bases from J, with 16 bases in between. The V gene's germline CDR1 is LNHDA and CDR2 SQIVND (reference sequence). This CDR3 reads CASNFLGRGTGELFF. CDR3 bases: TGTGCCAGTAACTTCCTAGGTAGGGGCACCGGGGAGCTGTTTTTT.

This chain connects TRBV6-5 to TRBJ2-5; TRBD1 is a possible D gene (6 bases). Germline CDR1 MNHEY, CDR2 SVGAGI. V lost 4 bases and J lost 2, with 8 bases in between. The CDR3 is 13 residues long. The chain's CDR3 is CASSWTVQETQYF. The CDR3 DNA follows: TGTGCCAGCAGTTGGACAGTACAAGAGACCCAGTACTTC.

V is TRBV18 and J is TRBJ2-1; TRBD1 agrees at 12 bases. Germline-derived CDR1 and CDR2 are KGHSH and LQKENI. V shed 4 bases and J 7 bases; nucleotides not matched to a gene: 8. This CDR3 is 16 amino acids long. The CDR3 region is CASSRGTGGPLNEQFF. CDR3 coding DNA: TGTGCCAGCTCACGAGGGACAGGGGGCCCCTTAAATGAGCAGTTCTTC.

The gene calls are TRBV19 and TRBJ2-2; D not resolved. V was shortened by 7 bases and J by 0 bases, with 9 bases between the two germline ends. From germline, CDR1 is LNHDA and CDR2 SQIVND (reference sequence). The CDR3 sequence is 14 residues long. The CDR3 spells CASTRGANTGELFF. The CDR3 nucleotides read TGTGCCAGTACGAGAGGAGCGAACACCGGGGAGCTGTTTTTT.

The chain carries TRBV19 and TRBJ2-3; 8 nucleotides line up with TRBD1. J gave up 4 bases and V 6 bases, and 6 bases lay outside the gene matches. CDR1 and CDR2 (germline): LNHDA, SQIVND (reference sequence). The CDR3 sequence is 14 residues long. The CDR3 sequence is CASSRQGTADTQYF. The CDR3 DNA sequence: TGTGCCAGTAGCAGACAGGGGACAGCAGATACGCAGTATTTT. The entire variable domain, with the rest obtained from reference TRBV19 and TRBJ2-3, is as follows: DGGITQSPKYLFRKEGQNVTLSCEQNLNHDAMYWYRQDPGQGLRLIYYSQIVNDFQKGDIAEGYSVSREKKESFPLTVTSAQKNPTAFYLCASSRQGTADTQYFGPGTRLTVL.

The rearrangement uses TRBV27 and TRBJ2-7; 8 positions match TRBD1. Trimming at V came to 5 bases and at J to 4 bases, leaving 7 bases not matched to a gene. This CDR3 contains 14 residues. Germline lookup yields CDR1 MNHEY and CDR2 SMNVEV (reference sequence). CDR3 protein: CASSPRDRLYEQYF. CDR3 bases: TGTGCCAGCAGTCCCCGGGACAGGCTTTACGAGCAGTACTTC.

The chain couples TRBV2 to TRBJ1-2; 9 bases match TRBD1. V trimming: 9 bases; J trimming: 5 bases; junction bases outside the gene matches: 10. Per germline, CDR1 SNHLY and CDR2 FYNNEI. This CDR3 region has 14 residues. CDR3: CASRVGQGGYGYTF. The CDR3 nucleotides are TGTGCCAGTAGGGTGGGACAGGGAGGGTATGGCTACACCTTC. Combining the CDR3 with reference TRBV2 and TRBJ1-2 gives the whole variable domain EPEVTQTPSHQVTQMGQEVILRCVPISNHLYFYWYRQILGQKVEFLVSFYNNEISEKSEIFDDQFSVERPDGSNFTLKIRSTKLEDSAMYFCASRVGQGGYGYTFGSGTRLTVV.